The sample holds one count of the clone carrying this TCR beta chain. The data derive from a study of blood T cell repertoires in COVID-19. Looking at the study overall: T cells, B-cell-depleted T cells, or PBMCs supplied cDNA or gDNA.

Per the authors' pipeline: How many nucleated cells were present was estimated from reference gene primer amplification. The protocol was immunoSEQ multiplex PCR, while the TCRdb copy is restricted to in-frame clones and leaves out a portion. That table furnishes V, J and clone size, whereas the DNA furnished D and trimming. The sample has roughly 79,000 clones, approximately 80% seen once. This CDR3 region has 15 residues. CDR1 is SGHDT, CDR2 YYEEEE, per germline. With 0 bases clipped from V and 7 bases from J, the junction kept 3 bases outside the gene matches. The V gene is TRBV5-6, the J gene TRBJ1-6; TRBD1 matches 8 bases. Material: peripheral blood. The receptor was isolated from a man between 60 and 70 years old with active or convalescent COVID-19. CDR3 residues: CASSLEAGGNSPLHF. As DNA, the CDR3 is TGTGCCAGCAGCTTGGAGGCAGGGGGCAATTCACCCCTCCACTTT.